These T cell receptor beta chains were read from a single sample in a study of PD-1 blockade in classical Hodgkin lymphoma. Clones were read by immunoSEQ multiplex PCR, and TCRdb kept only the in-frame ones, dropping some. This table has 20,000 to 30,000 clones, about 90% appearing once. The sequenced sample consisted of CD4+ T cells from blood. Every receptor here comes from a human donor with classical Hodgkin lymphoma. Both conserved end residues are part of each CDR3. A D gene is named only where the DNA matches it firmly. A clone size is listed for some rows: how often the clone was seen (once, few, many), or a class if it is expanded.

v_call	j_call	d_call	clone_size	cdr3_nt	cdr3_aa
TRBV11-2	TRBJ1-2	NA	NA	TGTGCCAGCAGCTTAGAAGCAGGGCTTGGGAGTGGCTACACCTTC	CASSLEAGLGSGYTF
TRBV4-1	TRBJ1-1	NA	NA	TGCGCCAGCAGCCGCGGGGGAATCACTGAAGCTTTCTTT	CASSRGGITEAFF
TRBV5-1	TRBJ2-1	NA	once	TGCGCCAGCAGCTTGTTGGTGGGGTCGGATGAGCAGTTCTTC	CASSLLVGSDEQFF
TRBV30	TRBJ1-6	NA	once	TGTGCCTGGAGCGAGGGGGATCCTTCACCCCTCCACTTT	CAWSEGDPSPLHF
TRBV5-6	TRBJ2-2	NA	few	TGTGCCAGCAGCGGAGCGTTAGGTCGGGTCACCGGGGAGCTGTTTTTT	CASSGALGRVTGELFF
TRBV9	TRBJ2-3	TRBD2	NA	TGTGCCAGCAGCGTAACGGGACTAGCGGCCTTCGGCACAGATACGCAGTATTTT	CASSVTGLAAFGTDTQYF
TRBV2	TRBJ2-7	NA	NA	TGTGCCAGCAGGGAAGGCGAGCAGTACTTC	CASREGEQYF
TRBV9	TRBJ2-5	TRBD1	NA	TGTGCCAGCAGCGCGTCCGACAGGGGCCGAGAGACCCAGTACTTC	CASSASDRGRETQYF
TRBV5-1	TRBJ1-6	NA	NA	TGCGCCAGCAGCTCTGCAGGGGAAACTTCACCCCTCCACTTT	CASSSAGETSPLHF
TRBV14	TRBJ2-1	NA	NA	TGTGCCAGCAGCCAACCAGGGGAGAGCTCCTACAATGAGCAGTTCTTC	CASSQPGESSYNEQFF
TRBV5-4	TRBJ2-7	TRBD2	NA	TGTGCCAGCAGCTTGGTTAGCGGGGGAGAATACGAGCAGTACTTC	CASSLVSGGEYEQYF
TRBV15	TRBJ2-5	TRBD2	NA	TGTGCCACCAGCCTACTAGCGGGGGGGCCGAGGGAAGAGACCCAGTACTTC	CATSLLAGGPREETQYF
TRBV18	TRBJ2-5	TRBD2	NA	TGTGCCAGCTCGCCCGGCGGGGGGATGGTGAGGGAGCAGTACTTC	CASSPGGGMVREQYF
TRBV30	TRBJ2-3	TRBD2	once	TGTGCCTGGAGTACGGGACTAGCGGGGGGAAGCACAGATACGCAGTATTTT	CAWSTGLAGGSTDTQYF
TRBV11-2	TRBJ2-7	NA	NA	TGTGCCAGCAGCTTAGATAGGACATGGCAGTACTTC	CASSLDRTWQYF
TRBV6-6	TRBJ1-5	NA	NA	TGTGCCAGCATCAAACAGGGTGGAAATCAGCCCCAGCATTTT	CASIKQGGNQPQHF
TRBV7-9	TRBJ2-3	TRBD1	NA	TGTGCCAGCAGCTTAGGGACAGGGCCAGATACGCAGTATTTT	CASSLGTGPDTQYF
TRBV30	TRBJ2-5	NA	NA	TGTGCCTGGAGGGACGGGTACCAAGAGACCCAGTACTTC	CAWRDGYQETQYF
TRBV9	TRBJ2-5	TRBD2	NA	TGTGCCAGCAGCGTAGGGGCTAGCGGGAAGAACCAAGAGACCCAGTACTTC	CASSVGASGKNQETQYF
TRBV5-6	TRBJ1-2	NA	NA	TGTGCCAGCAGCTTGGTGGGTGGCTACACCTTC	CASSLVGGYTF
TRBV27	TRBJ1-6	NA	few	TGTGCCAGCAGTCCCCGGGGCTCAAATTCACCCCTCCACTTT	CASSPRGSNSPLHF
TRBV4-1	TRBJ1-2	NA	NA	TGCGCCAGCAGCCAAGGCGGGGCGCGGCAGGGGACTGTGGGCTACACCTTC	CASSQGGARQGTVGYTF
TRBV2	TRBJ1-4	NA	NA	TGTGCCAGCAGTGCTAACGGATATAATGAAAAACTGTTTTTT	CASSANGYNEKLFF
TRBV5-6	TRBJ1-6	NA	NA	TGTGCCAGCAGCCGAAAGCGGGCAGCTTATAATTCACCCCTCCACTTT	CASSRKRAAYNSPLHF
TRBV5-1	TRBJ2-3	TRBD2	NA	TGCGCCAGCAGCTTGGCCCTAGCGGGGCCCACAGATACGCAGTATTTT	CASSLALAGPTDTQYF
TRBV7-6	TRBJ1-2	TRBD1	NA	TGTGCCAGCAGCCCCAGGACAGGGGGTTCTTATGGCTACACCTTC	CASSPRTGGSYGYTF
TRBV18	TRBJ1-5	TRBD1	once	TGTGCCAGCTCCTTGGGACAGTCTTTCAATCAGCCCCAGCATTTT	CASSLGQSFNQPQHF
TRBV6-1	TRBJ1-5	NA	NA	TGTGCCAGCAGTGGAGGGGCAGGGAACCAGCCCCAGCATTTT	CASSGGAGNQPQHF
TRBV29-1	TRBJ2-5	NA	NA	TGCAGCGCTGGGAGTCAAGAGACCCAGTACTTC	CSAGSQETQYF